This T cell receptor beta chain came from a study of blood T cell repertoires in COVID-19. Per the germline V gene, CDR1 is MNHEY and CDR2 is SMNVEV (reference sequence). V shed 1 base and J shed 2 bases, with 8 bases lying between them. The CDR3 consists of 15 residues. Under the authors' procedure: Nucleated cell counts were estimated from reference gene primer amplification. Clones were read by immunoSEQ multiplex PCR, and TCRdb kept only the in-frame ones, dropping some. The V and J calls and clone size come from that table; D and trimming were worked out from the DNA. Of some 22,000 clones listed, approximately 80% are singletons. This clone was detected only once.

The sequence was obtained from a man between 65 and 80 years old with acute or convalescent COVID-19. The sample comprised peripheral blood. The J gene is TRBJ1-4, the V gene TRBV27, with D possibly TRBD1 on 5 matching bases. The chain's CDR3 is CASSLWGGTNEKLFF. The CDR3, as DNA: TGTGCCAGCAGTTTATGGGGGGGGACTAATGAAAAACTGTTTTTT.